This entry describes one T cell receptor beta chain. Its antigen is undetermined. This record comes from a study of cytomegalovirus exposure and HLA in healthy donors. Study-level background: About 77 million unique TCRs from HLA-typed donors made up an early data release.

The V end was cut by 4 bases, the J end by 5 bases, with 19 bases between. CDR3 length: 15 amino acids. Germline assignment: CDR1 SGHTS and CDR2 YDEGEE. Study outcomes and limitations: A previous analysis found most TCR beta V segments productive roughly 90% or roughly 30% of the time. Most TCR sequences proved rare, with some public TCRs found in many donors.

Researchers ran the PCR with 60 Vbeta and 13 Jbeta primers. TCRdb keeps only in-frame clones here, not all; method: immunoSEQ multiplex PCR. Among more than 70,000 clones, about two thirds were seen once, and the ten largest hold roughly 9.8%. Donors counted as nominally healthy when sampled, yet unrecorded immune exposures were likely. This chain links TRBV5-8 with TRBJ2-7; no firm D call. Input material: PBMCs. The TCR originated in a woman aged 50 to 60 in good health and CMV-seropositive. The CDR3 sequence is CASSRLPYGDDEQYF. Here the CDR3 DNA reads TGTGCCAGCAGCCGACTCCCGTACGGTGACGACGAGCAGTACTTC.